The next 3 T cell receptor beta chains were all read from a single sample in a study of a mutant IDH1 vaccine in newly diagnosed glioma. These TCRs' antigens remain unknown. Measured with immunoSEQ multiplex PCR; TCRdb has only the in-frame clones, and not every one. The repertoire holds some 21,000 clones, roughly 89% seen once, with 5% to 7% in the top ten. Time point defined: week 11, during vaccination. Vaccinated patients received 300 ug of mutant IDH1 20-mer peptide per dose, with topical imiquimod. The material was PBMCs, obtained from a glioma patient whose treatment included an IDH1 peptide vaccine. These receptors originate from a woman between 40 and 55 years old with glioma.

The chain carries TRBV4-3 and TRBJ2-7; D unresolved. CDR1 is LGHNA and CDR2 is YSLEER in the germline V gene. Deletions cut 0 bases from V and 3 bases from J, with 15 bases between. This CDR3 is built from 16 residues. CDR3 in amino acids: CASSQESVGSYYEQYF. CDR3 coding DNA: TGCGCCAGCAGCCAAGAGAGCGTCGGCAGCTACTACGAGCAGTACTTC.

This rearrangement joins TRBV10-2 to TRBJ2-7; D may be TRBD1 or TRBD2 (6 bases each). Germline CDR1 is WSHSY and CDR2 is SAAADI. V dropped 5 bases and J dropped 0 bases, with 11 bases sitting between them. There are 14 residues in the CDR3. CDR3 amino acids: CASSWGAPSYEQYF. Written as DNA, the CDR3 is TGCGCCAGCAGTTGGGGGGCCCCCTCCTACGAGCAGTACTTC.

The chain has TRBV5-1 and TRBJ2-3, with 8 positions matching TRBD2. The germline V gene has CDR1 SGHRS and CDR2 YFSETQ. Losses at the gene ends were 7 bases for V and 0 bases for J; bases not matched to a gene: 4. The length of the CDR3 is 14 residues. Here the CDR3 reads CASGRGGSTDTQYF. CDR3 coding DNA: TGCGCCAGCGGACGGGGGGGGAGCACAGATACGCAGTATTTT. Filled out from reference TRBV5-1 and TRBJ2-3, the complete variable domain reads KAGVTQTPRYLIKTRGQQVTLSCSPISGHRSVSWYQQTPGQGLQFLFEYFSETQRNKGNFPGRFSGRQFSNSRSEMNVSTLELGDSALYLCASGRGGSTDTQYFGPGTRLTVL.